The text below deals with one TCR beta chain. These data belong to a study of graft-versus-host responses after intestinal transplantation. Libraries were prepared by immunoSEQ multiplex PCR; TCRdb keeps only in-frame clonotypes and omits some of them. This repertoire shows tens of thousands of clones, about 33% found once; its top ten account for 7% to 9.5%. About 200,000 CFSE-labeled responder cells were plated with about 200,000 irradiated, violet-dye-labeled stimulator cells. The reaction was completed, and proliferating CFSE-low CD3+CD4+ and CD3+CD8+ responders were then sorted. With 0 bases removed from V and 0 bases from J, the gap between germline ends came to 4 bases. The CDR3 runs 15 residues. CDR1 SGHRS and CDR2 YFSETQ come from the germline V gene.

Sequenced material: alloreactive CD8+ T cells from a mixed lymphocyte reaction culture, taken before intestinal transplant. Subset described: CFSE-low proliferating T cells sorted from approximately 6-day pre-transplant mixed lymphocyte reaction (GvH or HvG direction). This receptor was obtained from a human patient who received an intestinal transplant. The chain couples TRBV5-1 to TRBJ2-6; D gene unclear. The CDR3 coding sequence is TGCGCCAGCAGCTTGGGCGTCTCTGGGGCCAACGTCCTGACTTTC. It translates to CASSLGVSGANVLTF. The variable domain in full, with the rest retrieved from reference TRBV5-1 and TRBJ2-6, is KAGVTQTPRYLIKTRGQQVTLSCSPISGHRSVSWYQQTPGQGLQFLFEYFSETQRNKGNFPGRFSGRQFSNSRSEMNVSTLELGDSALYLCASSLGVSGANVLTFGAGSRLTVL.